This TCR beta chain was captured by sequencing in a study of tumor and adjacent non-tumor tissue in lung cancer. Study-wide context: Histology: about a dozen adenocarcinoma, 2 squamous cell carcinoma, 1 small cell lung cancer.

The library came from three nested PCR rounds adapted from ARM-PCR protocols. TCRdb analysed the multiplex PCR reads with MiXCR anew, one entry per CDR3 protein. The sample yields fewer than 55,000 distinct CDR3 sequences, 60% to 65% seen once. Notes on this clonotype: A much larger clone differs from this one at a single base, so this may be a read error.

No cell sorting was done before RNA was extracted from the tissue. Distant lung tissue was collected more than 3 cm away from the tumor edge. Germline CDR1 SGHNT, CDR2 YYREEE (reference sequence). This CDR3 is built from 13 residues. The TCR was taken from a woman aged 40 to 50 with non-small cell lung cancer. The chain carries TRBV5-4 and TRBJ2-7; TRBD2 is a possible D gene (7 bases). Source material: distant non-tumor lung tissue. The CDR3, as DNA: TGTACCAGCAGCCTAGGGGGGGCCAACGAGCAGTACTTC. Translated: CTSSLGGANEQYF.